Each of the 29 T cell receptor beta chains below was sequenced from the same sample in a study of OX40 agonist ivuxolimab in advanced cancers. Measured with immunoSEQ multiplex PCR; TCRdb has only the in-frame clones, and not every one. The sample holds 70,000 to 95,000 clones, around 90% seen once. Sample: CD4+ or CD8+ T cells sorted from blood, taken in a trial of the OX40 agonist ivuxolimab. These receptors all come from an adult with an advanced solid tumor such as melanoma, head and neck, liver or kidney cancer.

This clone showed up just a few times. The chain employs TRBV30 and TRBJ1-1; D perhaps matches TRBD1 (5 bases). This CDR3 contains 12 residues. The V gene's germline CDR1 is GTSNPN and CDR2 SVGIG (reference sequence). The ends were cut back, 2 bases at V and 6 bases at J, with 10 bases in the middle. CDR3 sequence reads: CAWSNLGAEAFF. The CDR3 DNA sequence: TGTGCCTGGAGTAACTTAGGGGCTGAAGCTTTCTTT.

This clone was observed a single time. The chain couples TRBV9 to TRBJ2-7, with a possible D match to TRBD1 (5 bases). CDR1 and CDR2 (germline): SGDLS, YYNGEE. The CDR3 covers 12 residues. With 3 bases removed from V and 6 bases from J, the gap between germline ends came to 10 bases. The CDR3 DNA is TGTGCCAGCAGCGCGCAGGGATTCGAGCAGTACTTC. This codes for CASSAQGFEQYF.

The chain employs TRBV5-4 and TRBJ1-1; D unclear. Trimming removed 4 bases from V and 1 base from J, with 20 bases in between. This CDR3 comprises 17 residues. CDR1 and CDR2 (germline): SGHNT, YYREEE (reference sequence). The CDR3 here is CASSVGRHTRTNTEAFF. The CDR3 DNA sequence: TGTGCCAGCAGCGTAGGAAGACATACACGGACGAACACTGAAGCTTTCTTT.

V usage is TRBV7-2 and J usage is TRBJ2-7, with 8 bases identical to TRBD1. The V gene end was trimmed by 3 bases and the J gene end by 3 bases; junction bases not matched to a gene: 1. The CDR3 is 13 amino acids. Looked up from germline, CDR1 is SGHTA and CDR2 is FQGNSA. The CDR3 loop is CASSFGQGYEQYF. The CDR3 DNA follows: TGTGCCAGCAGCTTCGGACAGGGCTACGAGCAGTACTTC.

The chain recombines TRBV5-6 with TRBJ1-5; D is perhaps TRBD1 (5 bases). Germline CDR1 SGHDT, CDR2 YYEEEE. V lost 0 bases and J lost 5, with 9 bases in between. The CDR3 runs 14 residues. CDR3 protein: CASSLGRADQPQHF. CDR3 in DNA: TGTGCCAGCAGCTTGGGCAGGGCAGATCAGCCCCAGCATTTT.

The chain is built from TRBV11-2 and TRBJ2-1; TRBD2 is a possible D gene (7 bases). Per germline, CDR1 SGHAT and CDR2 FQNNGV. The CDR3 is made up of 18 amino acids. V lost 4 bases, J lost 0 bases, and 19 bases lay in between. CDR3 in DNA: TGTGCCAGCAGCTCAGGGGCTAGCGGACGAAACTCCTACAATGAGCAGTTCTTC. Protein sequence: CASSSGASGRNSYNEQFF.

The chain carries TRBV13 and TRBJ1-2; D uncertain. Trimming shortened V by 1 base and J by 8 bases, and 11 bases separated the two germline ends. The germline CDR1 and CDR2 sequences are PRHDT and FYEKMQ (reference sequence). The CDR3 extends over 13 amino acids. The CDR3: CASSLEGLGGYTF. CDR3 nucleotides: TGTGCCAGCAGCTTAGAGGGTCTAGGGGGCTACACCTTC.

This clone turned up a few times. This rearrangement joins TRBV6-5 to TRBJ1-2; D is unclear. CDR3 size: 14 residues. Germline lookup yields CDR1 MNHEY and CDR2 SVGAGI. V was cut by 6 bases and J by 0 bases, with 11 bases left in between. The CDR3 loop is CASSPISSNYGYTF. CDR3 sequence (DNA): TGTGCCAGCAGCCCAATATCCTCTAACTATGGCTACACCTTC.

The CDR3 sequence: CASRPIAGDTQYF. CDR3 nucleotides: TGTGCCAGCAGACCAATAGCCGGAGATACGCAGTATTTT. The chain employs TRBV2 and TRBJ2-3; D uncertain. V gave up 6 bases and J gave up 5 bases, with 12 bases separating them. The CDR3 loop spans 13 amino acids. Germline CDR1 reads SNHLY; CDR2 reads FYNNEI.

The chain employs TRBV6-1 and TRBJ1-1; the D is unclear. Germline V CDR1 and CDR2: MNHNS, SASEGT. The V gene lost 5 bases and the J gene lost 5 bases, with 15 bases spanning the gap. CDR3 size: 14 residues. The CDR3 bases are TGTGCCAGCAGTCCGCCCGGTTTAGTGACTGAAGCTTTCTTT. This encodes CASSPPGLVTEAFF.

The gene calls are TRBV7-8 and TRBJ1-1; D not resolved. V lost 2 bases to trimming and J lost 1 base, with 11 bases between them. CDR3 length equals 15 residues. The germline CDR1 and CDR2 sequences are SGHVS and FQNEAQ. Here the CDR3 reads CASSLSWLGNTEAFF. The DNA of the CDR3 is TGTGCCAGCAGCTTAAGTTGGTTGGGGAACACTGAAGCTTTCTTT.

The rearrangement uses TRBV28 and TRBJ1-6; D gene ambiguous. Trimming cost V 3 bases and J 2 bases, with 14 bases left between them. The CDR3 covers 17 residues. Per the germline V gene, CDR1 is MDHEN and CDR2 is SYDVKM. Written as DNA, the CDR3 is TGTGCCAGCAGTTTGGGCCAGGTCGGTACCTATAATTCACCCCTCCACTTT. Its protein is CASSLGQVGTYNSPLHF.

J is TRBJ2-7 and V is TRBV14, with 9 bases that match TRBD1. The germline gives CDR1 SGHDN, CDR2 FVKESK. This CDR3 is 18 amino acids long. V lost 4 bases, J lost 7 bases, and 20 bases stayed unmatched. CDR3: CASSLRTGDRRGRGEQYF. DNA of the CDR3: TGTGCCAGCAGCCTCCGGACAGGGGATCGGCGGGGCCGTGGGGAGCAGTACTTC.

This chain joins TRBV6-5 and TRBJ1-3; D remains ambiguous. Trimming took 2 bases from V and 13 from J, leaving 9 bases between them. Germline CDR1 MNHEY, CDR2 SVGAGI. The CDR3 has 11 residues. CDR3 DNA sequence: TGTGCCAGCAGTTACGGAGGCCCTATATATTTT. This translates into CASSYGGPIYF.

The chain joins TRBV28 to TRBJ1-2; possible D gene TRBD1, 6 bases. This CDR3 has 14 amino acids. Germline assignment: CDR1 MDHEN and CDR2 SYDVKM. Trimming removed 3 bases from V and 2 bases from J, with 10 bases in between. Here the CDR3 reads CASSLGAGNYGYTF. The CDR3 DNA reads as TGTGCCAGCAGTTTGGGGGCGGGGAACTATGGCTACACCTTC.

The chain joins TRBV25-1 to TRBJ1-2, with 10 bases lining up with TRBD1. V gave up 8 bases and J gave up 4 bases; unmatched junction bases: 4. This CDR3 comprises 13 residues. Per the germline V gene, CDR1 is MGHDK and CDR2 is SYGVNS. The CDR3 sequence is CASSTGGGYGYTF. The CDR3 region has the DNA TGTGCCAGCTCGACAGGGGGCGGCTATGGCTACACCTTC.

The V call is TRBV11-2, the J call TRBJ2-7; D ambiguous. Looked up from germline, CDR1 is SGHAT and CDR2 is FQNNGV. The CDR3 runs 11 residues. V was shortened by 2 bases and J by 6 bases, with 5 bases between the two germline ends. For the CDR3, the DNA is TGTGCCAGCAGCTTAATGGGCGAGCAGTACTTC. Residues: CASSLMGEQYF.

The chain links TRBV13 to TRBJ2-5; TRBD2 matches at 12 bases. The CDR3 loop spans 15 amino acids. J gave up 5 bases and V 5 bases, and 6 bases lay outside the gene matches. Germline V lookup: CDR1 PRHDT, CDR2 FYEKMQ (reference sequence). The CDR3 DNA reads as TGTGCCAGCAGCCTTCTAGCGGGGGGGCGGGAGACCCAGTACTTC. This translates into CASSLLAGGRETQYF.

This chain connects TRBV5-1 to TRBJ2-3; no firm D call. V lost 5 bases and J 1 base, leaving 8 bases between the germline ends. This CDR3 region has 13 residues. The germline V gene encodes CDR1 SGHRS and CDR2 YFSETQ. CDR3 protein: CASSAGRTDTQYF. The DNA of the CDR3 is TGCGCCAGCAGTGCTGGACGCACAGATACGCAGTATTTT. Filled out from reference TRBV5-1 and TRBJ2-3, the complete variable domain reads KAGVTQTPRYLIKTRGQQVTLSCSPISGHRSVSWYQQTPGQGLQFLFEYFSETQRNKGNFPGRFSGRQFSNSRSEMNVSTLELGDSALYLCASSAGRTDTQYFGPGTRLTVL.

The chain combines TRBV29-1 with TRBJ2-1, with a tentative D call TRBD2 (6 bases). V was trimmed by 3 bases and J by 6 bases, leaving 9 bases between them. CDR3 size: 12 residues. Germline values: CDR1 SQVTM, CDR2 ANQGSEA. For the CDR3, the DNA is TGCAGCGTTGACGCGGAGGGCAATGAGCAGTTCTTC. Its protein is CSVDAEGNEQFF.

Only a few counts were recorded for this clone. The sample carries other DNA sequences with the same CDR3. This chain joins TRBV7-9 and TRBJ2-3; TRBD1 might be the D (6 bases). Deletions cut 5 bases from V and 4 bases from J, with 10 bases between. CDR3 length: 13 residues. Germline loops: CDR1 SEHNR, CDR2 FQNEAQ (reference sequence). Here the CDR3 reads CASSPRGPDTQYF. The DNA of the CDR3 is TGTGCCAGCAGCCCCAGGGGCCCAGATACGCAGTATTTT.

The sample holds a few counts of this clone. This chain joins TRBV5-1 and TRBJ2-2, with D unclear. The CDR3 consists of 15 residues. V was pared by 2 bases and J by 0 bases, with 8 bases between. Germline V gene data show CDR1 as SGHRS and CDR2 as YFSETQ. CDR3 coding DNA: TGCGCCAGCAGCTTTTCCTCCGCGAACACCGGGGAGCTGTTTTTT. This codes for CASSFSSANTGELFF.

The chain carries TRBV7-3 and TRBJ2-1, with 11 positions matching TRBD2. The V gene's germline CDR1 is SGHTA and CDR2 FQGTGA. CDR3 size: 15 residues. With V trimmed by 6 bases and J by 4 bases, 5 bases remained unmatched. The CDR3 DNA reads TGTGCCAGCAGTGGGACTAGCGGACTATACAATGAGCAGTTCTTC. Protein product: CASSGTSGLYNEQFF. Drawing the rest from reference TRBV7-3 and TRBJ2-1, the complete variable domain is GAGVSQTPSNKVTEKGKYVELRCDPISGHTALYWYRQSLGQGPEFLIYFQGTGAADDSGLPNDRFFAVRPEGSVSTLKIQRTERGDSAVYLCASSGTSGLYNEQFFGPGTRLTVL.

The chain combines TRBV5-4 with TRBJ2-5; perhaps TRBD2 as D (5 bases). The CDR3 contains 15 residues. V lost 2 bases and J 1 base, leaving 12 bases between the germline ends. Germline V gene lookup returns CDR1 SGHNT and CDR2 YYREEE (reference sequence). CDR3 loop: CASSFAGRAQETQYF. CDR3 sequence (DNA): TGTGCCAGCAGCTTCGCCGGGCGGGCCCAAGAGACCCAGTACTTC.

This rearrangement joins TRBV7-2 to TRBJ2-4; D may be TRBD1 or TRBD2 (5 bases each). This CDR3 contains 17 residues. V was trimmed by 1 base and J by 6 bases, leaving 19 bases between them. Germline V gene data show CDR1 as SGHTA and CDR2 as FQGNSA. In DNA, the CDR3 is TGTGCCAGCAGCTTAGGAGGGTGGGGCGTCGTGGGAAACATTCAGTACTTC. As protein: CASSLGGWGVVGNIQYF.

CDR3 DNA: TGTGCCAGCAGGGGACTATACAATGAGCAGTTCTTC. Protein: CASRGLYNEQFF. This rearrangement joins TRBV2 to TRBJ2-1; TRBD2 matches at 7 bases. The V gene's germline CDR1 is SNHLY and CDR2 FYNNEI. This CDR3 has 12 amino acids. The V and J ends lost 6 bases and 4 bases, in that order; junction bases with no gene match: 0.

This chain connects TRBV30 to TRBJ2-4; the match to TRBD2 covers 7 bases. This CDR3 has 14 amino acids. Trimming took 3 bases from V and 1 from J; bases not matched to a gene: 3. Germline V gene data show CDR1 as GTSNPN and CDR2 as SVGIG (reference sequence). The CDR3 spells CAWSRGVAKNIQYF. The CDR3 DNA is TGTGCCTGGAGCCGGGGGGTGGCCAAAAACATTCAGTACTTC.

The V and J genes are TRBV6-1 and TRBJ2-4; 7 bases are a match to TRBD2. The germline V gene has CDR1 MNHNS and CDR2 SASEGT. Germline trimming cut 3 bases from V and 1 base from J; bases unmatched to any gene: 6. CDR3 size: 16 residues. CDR3 coding DNA: TGTGCCAGCAGTGAGGGGAGGGTGTCGGCCAAAAACATTCAGTACTTC. Protein product: CASSEGRVSAKNIQYF.

This chain links TRBV7-9 with TRBJ2-2; TRBD1 aligns across 7 bases. The length of the CDR3 is 16 residues. CDR1 and CDR2 (germline): SEHNR, FQNEAQ (reference sequence). V lost 7 bases to trimming and J lost 0 bases; unmatched junction nucleotides: 8. The CDR3 reads CASNTRQGANTGELFF. The CDR3 region has the DNA TGTGCCAGCAACACCAGACAGGGCGCGAACACCGGGGAGCTGTTTTTT.